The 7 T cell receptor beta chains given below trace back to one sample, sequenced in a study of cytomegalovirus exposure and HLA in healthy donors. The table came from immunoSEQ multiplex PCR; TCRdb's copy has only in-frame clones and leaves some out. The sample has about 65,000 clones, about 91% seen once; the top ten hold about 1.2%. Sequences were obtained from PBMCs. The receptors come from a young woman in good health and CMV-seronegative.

CDR3 sequence reads: CASSPGLAGFTYNEQFF. In DNA, the CDR3 is TGTGCCAGCAGCCCCGGACTAGCGGGCTTTACATACAATGAGCAGTTCTTC. The chain joins TRBV9 to TRBJ2-1, with 11 nucleotides matching TRBD2. The V gene end was trimmed by 4 bases and the J gene end by 4 bases; junction bases not matched to a gene: 10. CDR1 and CDR2 (germline): SGDLS, YYNGEE. The CDR3 loop spans 17 amino acids.

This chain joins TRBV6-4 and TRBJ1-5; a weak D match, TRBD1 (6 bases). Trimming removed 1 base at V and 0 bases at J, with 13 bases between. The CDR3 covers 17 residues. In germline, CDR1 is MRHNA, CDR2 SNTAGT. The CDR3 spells CASSDLRGGYSNQPQHF. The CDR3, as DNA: TGTGCCAGCAGTGACTTAAGGGGGGGCTATAGCAATCAGCCCCAGCATTTT.

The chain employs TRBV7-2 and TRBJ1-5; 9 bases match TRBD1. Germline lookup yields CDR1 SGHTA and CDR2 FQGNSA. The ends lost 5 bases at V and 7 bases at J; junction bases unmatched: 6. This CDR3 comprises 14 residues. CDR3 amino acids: CASSTRTGEQPQHF. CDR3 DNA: TGTGCCAGCAGCACTCGGACAGGGGAACAGCCCCAGCATTTT.

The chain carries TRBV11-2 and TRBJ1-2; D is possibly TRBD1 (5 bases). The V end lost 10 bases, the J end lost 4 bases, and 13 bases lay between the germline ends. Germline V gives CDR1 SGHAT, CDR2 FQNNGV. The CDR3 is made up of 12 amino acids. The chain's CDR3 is CATSGHIYGYTF. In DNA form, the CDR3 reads TGTGCCACCTCCGGACATATCTATGGCTACACCTTC.

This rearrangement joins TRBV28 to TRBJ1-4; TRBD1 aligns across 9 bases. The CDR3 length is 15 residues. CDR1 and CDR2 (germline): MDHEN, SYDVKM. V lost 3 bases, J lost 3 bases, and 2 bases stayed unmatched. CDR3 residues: CASSLGTGPNEKLFF. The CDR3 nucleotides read TGTGCCAGCAGTTTGGGGACAGGGCCTAATGAAAAACTGTTTTTT.

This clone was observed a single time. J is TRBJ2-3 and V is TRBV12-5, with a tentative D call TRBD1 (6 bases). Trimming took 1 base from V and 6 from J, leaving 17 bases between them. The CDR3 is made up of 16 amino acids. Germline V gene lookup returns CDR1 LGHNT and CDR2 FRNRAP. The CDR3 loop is CASGLERQVRWDTQYF. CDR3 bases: TGTGCTAGTGGTTTGGAAAGACAGGTTCGTTGGGATACGCAGTATTTT.

DNA for the CDR3: TGTGCCAGCAGTCCTCGCCCGGGACTAGTTAGCTATGAGCAGTTCTTC. Translating gives CASSPRPGLVSYEQFF. The V gene is TRBV27, the J gene TRBJ2-1; TRBD2 aligns across 8 bases. The V gene end was trimmed by 5 bases and the J gene end by 8 bases; junction bases not matched to a gene: 14. From germline, CDR1 is MNHEY and CDR2 SMNVEV (reference sequence). This CDR3 has 16 amino acids.